The sequence of this T cell receptor beta chain was determined in a study of blood T cell repertoires in COVID-19. On the study more broadly: COVID-19 samples, acute and convalescent, were from the United States, Italy and Spain. Nucleic acid was either cDNA or gDNA, and it came from T cells, B-cell-depleted T cells, or PBMCs.

This clone was recorded a few times. Recruited during active infection, patients (from Seattle) were subsequently followed longitudinally. V gave up 8 bases and J gave up 2 bases, with 9 bases separating them. This CDR3 comprises 13 residues. Per the study methods: By means of reference gene primer amplification, nucleated cell counts were estimated. Data came from immunoSEQ multiplex PCR; TCRdb stores just in-frame clones and leaves some out. V and J calls plus clone size are reproduced from that table; the DNA served to infer D and trimming. The sample has roughly 84,000 clones; just under 80% are singletons.

This sequence was found in a man between 60 and 70 years old with COVID-19, enrolled during active disease. Sequenced sample: peripheral blood. The chain recombines TRBV12-3 or TRBV12-4 with TRBJ2-2, with D possibly being TRBD2 (6 bases). The CDR3 coding sequence is TGTGCCAGCTTAGCGGCAAACACCGGGGAGCTGTTTTTT. Residues: CASLAANTGELFF.